This entry describes one T cell receptor (beta chain). This clone was recorded a few times. Its antigen is not yet known. No base-level quality is on record; no much larger clone is a single base apart. The source of the sample is a study of T cell clonotyping in hematopoietic cell transplantation (dated by TCRdb to the early 2020s). Some background on the complete study: In the study, more than 120 blood samples were gathered from 35 to 45 consecutive transplant recipients and their related donors. Recruitment of patients ran from 2015 to early 2017, and follow-up continued until late 2020 or until death. Beyond this particular receptor, the publication reports: After transplant, TCR diversity in recipients dropped, and pathologically expanded clonotypes increased progressively from day 30 to day 180. Inverse Simpson Index values from donors and from recipients before transplant predicted broader TCR repertoire diversity after transplant. Recipient repertoires showed only a small fraction of overlap with donor repertoires, and over 97% appeared de novo at the given depth. The sample size was limited and the cells went unsorted, which meant the CD4 and CD8 repertoire contributions could not be told apart.

TCR beta CDR3 regions were amplified from genomic DNA with the immunoSEQ assay, a bias-controlled multiplex PCR using V- and J-specific primers. In a second PCR step, a proprietary barcode and Illumina adapter sequences were attached to the CDR3 amplicons. CDR3 libraries were sequenced on an Illumina MiSeq instrument. The published analysis was carried out like this. Export and quality control were done with immunoSEQ Analyzer 3.0, while downstream analyses used R Bioconductor and Immunarch. Repertoire metrics were calculated using only productive rearrangements within the normalized downsampled data set. Pathologically expanded clonotypes were defined as those larger than 5 templates in the normalized cohort. Repertoire diversity was measured with the Inverse Simpson Index. CMV-specificity analyses were carried out on the non-normalized data set to capture all clonotypes. TCRdb limited this immuneACCESS table to in-frame rearrangements with V and J called. A share of clones is missing; checked studies link under half to unresolved V genes, and the rest is unexplained. V and J calls and clone size are given by that table; D and trimming were obtained from the DNA. This sample lists some 7,400 clones; more than 75% were detected once. 5.5% of the sample goes to the ten largest clones.

The CDR3 numbers 13 residues from cysteine through phenylalanine. The retained sequence is limited to the CDR3, 39 bases, with the frame set at the first base. CDR1 and CDR2, looked up from the germline V gene (reference sequence), are MNHEY and SMNVEV. V is clipped by 2 bases and J by 10 bases, and the sequence between their germline boundaries is 14 bases long. According to the study, the label for this sample's time point signals: 100 days after allo-HCT. Blood from recipients was drawn about 28 days before transplant and again at days 30, 100 and 180 after transplant. Nuclei Lysis Solution was used to extract genomic DNA from fresh or cryopreserved unfractionated peripheral blood mononuclear cells.

This TCR came from a male patient aged 50 to 60 who had an allogeneic stem cell transplant from a related donor, so the T cells may come from the graft donor. Some clones in this sample may be carry-over from other donors' samples. Sequencing used PBMCs, obtained 100 days after allogeneic stem cell transplant. The chain is assembled from TRBV27 and TRBJ1-2, with TRBD1 perhaps the D gene, on 5 matching bases. The CDR3 protein is CASSLTSREDYTF. At the DNA level, the sequence is TGTGCCAGCAGTTTAACCTCCAGGGAAGACTACACCTTC.